This TCR beta chain derives from a study of T-cell memory formation after mild COVID-19. Study-wide background: Across donors, TCR clusters were largely donor specific.

In TCRdb, the 5' RACE reads were re-called with MiXCR into one record per CDR3 protein. The data show under 150,000 distinct CDR3 sequences, roughly 20% seen once. The V end lost 8 bases, the J end lost 4 bases, and 9 bases lay between the germline ends. CDR3 length equals 12 residues. Germline values: CDR1 LNHNV, CDR2 YYDKDF (reference sequence). About this clonotype: Its antigen is unknown.

General study results and limits: Shrinking CD4+ clones resided mostly in CM and EM, and CD8+ ones in EMRA.

V usage is TRBV15 and J usage is TRBJ1-3; D remains ambiguous. The TCR comes from a man between 18 and 35 years old who had mild COVID-19 (a few samples of this study predate the infection). Cell type and time point are not known. Sequenced material: PBMCs or a T cell subset sorted from them (not recorded which). CDR3 region: CATGEDGNTIYF. For the CDR3, the DNA is TGTGCCACCGGGGAGGACGGAAACACCATATATTTT. Combining the CDR3 with reference TRBV15 and TRBJ1-3 gives the whole variable domain DAMVIQNPRYQVTQFGKPVTLSCSQTLNHNVMYWYQQKSSQAPKLLFHYYDKDFNNEADTPDNFQSRRPNTSFCFLDIRSPGLGDTAMYLCATGEDGNTIYFGEGSWLTVV.